These 17 T cell receptor beta chains came from one sample sequenced in a study of T cells after yellow fever vaccination. TCRdb reprocessed the 5' RACE reads with MiXCR, giving one entry per CDR3 protein. This repertoire shows a few hundred thousand distinct CDR3 sequences, roughly 6.8% found once; its top ten account for roughly a sixth. The sample in question was PBMCs, obtained about 41 days after the first yellow fever vaccination. The receptors come from a man younger than 35 who received the YFV17D yellow fever vaccine.

This chain links TRBV7-9 with TRBJ1-2; 10 bases match TRBD1. Germline trimming cut 1 base from V and 3 bases from J; bases unmatched to any gene: 2. Germline loops: CDR1 SEHNR, CDR2 FQNEAQ (reference sequence). The CDR3 has 15 residues. As DNA, the CDR3 is TGTGCCAGCAGCTTAGATGGGACAGGGGACTATGGCTACACCTTC. Its translation: CASSLDGTGDYGYTF.

The CDR3 bases are TGTGCCAGCAGTTTAATGGCGGGTTCCTACAATGAGCAGTTCTTC. Its translation: CASSLMAGSYNEQFF. The chain is built from TRBV12-3 or TRBV12-4 and TRBJ2-1, with a possible D match to TRBD2 (5 bases). The CDR3 has 15 residues. V lost 2 bases to trimming and J lost 1 base, with 9 bases between them.

This clonotype was found many times. V is TRBV7-9 and J is TRBJ2-1; TRBD2 matches at 16 bases. The CDR3 is 17 amino acids. CDR1 SEHNR and CDR2 FQNEAQ come from the germline V gene (reference sequence). J gave up 4 bases and V 5 bases, and 5 bases lay outside the gene matches. The CDR3: CASSLGTSGGAYNEQFF. The CDR3 DNA sequence: TGTGCCAGCAGCCTCGGGACTAGCGGGGGGGCTTACAATGAGCAGTTCTTC.

This clonotype was seen many times. The J gene is TRBJ2-7, the V gene TRBV7-2; 12 nucleotides align to TRBD1. Germline lookup yields CDR1 SGHTA and CDR2 FQGNSA. The CDR3 loop spans 17 amino acids. The V and J ends lost 2 bases and 2 bases, in that order; junction bases with no gene match: 7. This CDR3 is CASSLTGQGASPYEQYF. The CDR3 DNA reads TGTGCCAGCAGCTTAACGGGACAGGGGGCGTCCCCCTACGAGCAGTACTTC. Combining the CDR3 with reference TRBV7-2 and TRBJ2-7 gives the whole variable domain GAGVSQSPSNKVTEKGKDVELRCDPISGHTALYWYRQSLGQGLEFLIYFQGNSAPDKSGLPSDRFSAERTGGSVSTLTIQRTQQEDSAVYLCASSLTGQGASPYEQYFGPGTRLTVT.

This chain uses TRBV18 with TRBJ2-3, with 8 positions matching TRBD1. The CDR3 contains 15 residues. J gave up 3 bases and V 6 bases, and 8 bases lay outside the gene matches. Germline-derived CDR1 and CDR2 are KGHSH and LQKENI. CDR3 sequence: CASSLNRGATDTQYF. For the CDR3, the DNA is TGTGCCAGCTCCCTGAACAGGGGGGCAACAGATACGCAGTATTTT.

This clonotype was seen a few times. This chain links TRBV20-1 with TRBJ2-7, with D unresolved. V was clipped by 3 bases and J by 1 base, with 4 bases between them. Germline V gene lookup returns CDR1 DFQATT and CDR2 SNEGSKA (reference sequence). CDR3 length: 11 amino acids. The CDR3 spells CSASRSYEQYV. CDR3 nucleotide sequence: TGCAGTGCTAGCAGGTCCTACGAGCAGTACGTC.

This clonotype was observed a handful of times. The V call is TRBV19, the J call TRBJ1-1; possibly TRBD1 for D (5 bases). The V gene lost 3 bases and the J gene lost 7 bases, with 9 bases spanning the gap. CDR1 is LNHDA and CDR2 is SQIVND in the germline V gene (reference sequence). This CDR3 contains 12 residues. In nucleotides, the CDR3 is TGTGCCAGTAGTATCCCGGGACGTGAAGCTTTCTTT. Its translation: CASSIPGREAFF. The entire variable domain, with the rest obtained from reference TRBV19 and TRBJ1-1, is as follows: DGGITQSPKYLFRKEGQNVTLSCEQNLNHDAMYWYRQDPGQGLRLIYYSQIVNDFQKGDIAEGYSVSREKKESFPLTVTSAQKNPTAFYLCASSIPGREAFFGQGTRLTVV.

V is TRBV24-1 and J is TRBJ2-1; D not certain. The CDR3 contains 15 residues. CDR1 and CDR2 from the germline V gene are KGHDR and SFDVKD. Trimming took off 3 bases at V and 4 bases at J, with 12 bases between the two ends. As DNA, the CDR3 is TGTGCCACCAGTGATGCGGACCGAATATACAATGAGCAGTTCTTC. It is translated as CATSDADRIYNEQFF.

This clonotype was detected only a few times. V is TRBV5-4 and J is TRBJ1-1; perhaps TRBD1 as D (6 bases). Per the germline V gene, CDR1 is SGHNT and CDR2 is YYREEE (reference sequence). This CDR3 spans 14 amino acids. V was trimmed by 1 base and J by 8 bases, leaving 15 bases between them. The chain's CDR3 is CASSLLSGDVEAFF. Here the CDR3 DNA reads TGTGCCAGCAGCTTGTTGTCAGGGGACGTGGAAGCTTTCTTT.

This clonotype was seen more than once but under ten times. The chain links TRBV4-1 to TRBJ1-2; D unresolved. The germline V gene has CDR1 MGHRA and CDR2 YSYEKL. The CDR3 has 15 residues. V gave up 0 bases and J gave up 5 bases, with 13 bases separating them. The CDR3 region has the DNA TGCGCCAGCAGCCAAGATCCAGACGGAATTTATGGCTACACCTTC. Its protein is CASSQDPDGIYGYTF.

The chain links TRBV11-3 to TRBJ2-1, with D hard to call. Germline values: CDR1 SGHNT, CDR2 YENEEA. V was cut by 4 bases and J by 5 bases, with 9 bases left in between. This CDR3 contains 13 residues. CDR3 coding DNA: TGTGCCAGCAGCTCTCGACCAAACAATGAGCAGTTCTTC. Translating it yields CASSSRPNNEQFF.

This clonotype came up a few times. This rearrangement joins TRBV5-1 to TRBJ2-3; D remains unclear. V lost 0 bases, J lost 0 bases, and 8 bases lay in between. In germline, CDR1 is SGHRS, CDR2 YFSETQ. The CDR3 is made up of 15 amino acids. The CDR3 loop reads CASSLGQVSTDTQYF. CDR3 coding DNA: TGCGCCAGCAGCTTGGGCCAGGTTAGCACAGATACGCAGTATTTT.

This clonotype was observed a handful of times. The chain couples TRBV28 to TRBJ1-1; D uncertain. Germline CDR1 and CDR2: MDHEN and SYDVKM. V was clipped by 5 bases and J by 0 bases, with 7 bases between them. The CDR3 runs 13 residues. In DNA, the CDR3 is TGTGCCAGCAGTCTGCTCGTGAACACTGAAGCTTTCTTT. Protein sequence: CASSLLVNTEAFF.

This clonotype was counted between two and nine times. The gene calls are TRBV20-1 and TRBJ2-1; D is possibly TRBD1 (5 bases). The CDR3 has 14 amino acids. V lost 0 bases to trimming and J lost 3 bases, with 9 bases between them. Germline lookup yields CDR1 DFQATT and CDR2 SNEGSKA (reference sequence). CDR3 bases: TGCAGTGCTAGAGAGAGGCAGGGCTACAATGAGCAGTTCTTC. It encodes CSARERQGYNEQFF.

This clonotype has a handful of counts. The rearrangement links TRBV11-3 to TRBJ2-7; possibly TRBD2 for D (6 bases). Deletions cut 3 bases from V and 0 bases from J, with 12 bases between. The CDR3 covers 15 residues. Germline V gene lookup returns CDR1 SGHNT and CDR2 YENEEA. Here the CDR3 DNA reads TGTGCCAGCAGCTTCGGGGGAGTCGACTCCTACGAGCAGTACTTC. This codes for CASSFGGVDSYEQYF.

This clonotype was recorded many times. V is TRBV6-5 and J is TRBJ2-5; 8 bases are shared with TRBD1. Germline V gene lookup returns CDR1 MNHEY and CDR2 SVGAGI. With 7 bases clipped from V and 5 bases from J, the junction kept 12 bases outside the gene matches. CDR3 length equals 15 residues. CDR3 DNA: TGTGCCAGCACGGAAACAGGGGGAAGGTTGGAGACCCAGTACTTC. It is translated as CASTETGGRLETQYF.

This clonotype showed up just a few times. The chain joins TRBV7-2 to TRBJ2-7; possible D gene TRBD1, 6 bases. V gave up 5 bases and J gave up 4 bases, with 18 bases separating them. CDR3 length: 15 residues. Germline assignment: CDR1 SGHTA and CDR2 FQGNSA. CDR3 sequence reads: CASSAGGLGVYEQYV. CDR3 sequence (DNA): TGTGCCAGCAGCGCTGGGGGCCTCGGGGTTTACGAGCAGTACGTC.